Listed below are T cell receptor beta chains from one sample, sequenced in a study of control samples from healthy donors and cancer patients. TCRdb's copy holds only in-frame clones and misses some; the assay was immunoSEQ multiplex PCR. This table holds around 130,000 clones, about nine tenths found once. Sequences were obtained from PBMCs. These receptors were obtained from a man in his forties or fifties with head and neck cancer. Both conserved end residues are part of each CDR3. Fields, in order: V gene, clone size, J gene, D gene, CDR3 DNA, CDR3 protein. The D gene is left open where the match is weak. The size field is filled for only some rows; it gives once, few, many or a size class.

>TRBV3-1/TRBV3-2|NA|TRBJ2-2|TRBD2
TGTGCCAGCACTAGCGGGAACACCGGGGAGCTGTTTTTT
CASTSGNTGELFF
>TRBV7-9|NA|TRBJ2-1|TRBD1
TGTGCCAGCAGCTTCAAACGGACAGGGATGAACAATGAGCAGTTCTTC
CASSFKRTGMNNEQFF
>TRBV10-3|few|TRBJ1-1|NA
TGTGCCATCAGTGGGGGAAACACTGAAGCTTTCTTT
CAISGGNTEAFF
>TRBV7-9|NA|TRBJ1-2|TRBD1
TGTGCCAGCAGCTCTCCTTCTGACAGGGAAGTCAATGGCTACACCTTC
CASSSPSDREVNGYTF
>TRBV6-1|NA|TRBJ1-2|NA
TGTGCCAGCAGTGAAGCCCCAGCAGGGAAGTATGGCTACACCTTC
CASSEAPAGKYGYTF
>TRBV10-2|NA|TRBJ1-2|NA
TGCGCCAGCAGTGAATGGGGGGGAGGCTACACCTTC
CASSEWGGGYTF
>TRBV28|NA|TRBJ2-3|TRBD1
TGTGCCAGCAGTGCTCAATCCGGGACAGGGTTTGCAGATACGCAGTATTTT
CASSAQSGTGFADTQYF
>TRBV18|NA|TRBJ1-1|NA
TGTGCCAGCTCCCACTTCCCGGACAGTTTGAACACTGAAGCTTTCTTT
CASSHFPDSLNTEAFF
>TRBV18|NA|TRBJ1-2|NA
TGTGCCAGCTCACTAAACCCGGGCCTAAACTATGGCTACACCTTC
CASSLNPGLNYGYTF
>TRBV27|NA|TRBJ1-5|NA
TGTGCCAGCAGTTCGACAGCGAATAGCAATCAGCCCCAGCATTTT
CASSSTANSNQPQHF
>TRBV7-2|NA|TRBJ2-7|TRBD2
TGTGCCAGCAGCCCCTGGGCTAGCGGTACCTACGAGCAGTACTTC
CASSPWASGTYEQYF
>TRBV18|NA|TRBJ2-7|TRBD1
TGTGCCAGCTCACCTGGGGGACAGTTTAAGCAGTACTTC
CASSPGGQFKQYF
>TRBV9|NA|TRBJ2-7|TRBD2
TGTGCCAGCAGCGTAGGGTTGGGGGTAGCGGGAGGATTCTACGAGCAGTACTTC
CASSVGLGVAGGFYEQYF
>TRBV5-4|NA|TRBJ1-3|NA
TGTGCCAGCAGCTCCCAAAACACCATATATTTT
CASSSQNTIYF
>TRBV24-1|NA|TRBJ2-1|NA
TGTGCCACCGGAGGGACAAGCCATGAGCAGTTCTTC
CATGGTSHEQFF
>TRBV29-1|NA|TRBJ2-2|NA
TGCAGCGGGAGGAAGGCCCACCTTGATGGGGAGCTGTTTTTT
CSGRKAHLDGELFF
>TRBV28|NA|TRBJ1-2|NA
TGTGCCAGCAGTTCAGGCGGCGACGGCTACTATGGCTACACCTTC
CASSSGGDGYYGYTF
>TRBV11-2|NA|TRBJ1-2|NA
TGTGCCAGCAGCCAGCAACCGGGGATGAAGGATGGCTACACCTTC
CASSQQPGMKDGYTF
>TRBV10-2|NA|TRBJ2-7|TRBD2
TGCGCCAGCCGGACTAGCGGGATGTTAGAACAGTACTTC
CASRTSGMLEQYF
>TRBV7-2|NA|TRBJ2-2|NA
TGTGCCAGCAGCTTAACATTCCTCCTCGTGGACACCGGGGAGCTGTTTTTT
CASSLTFLLVDTGELFF
>TRBV5-1|NA|TRBJ2-1|TRBD1
TGCGCCAGCAGCTCGTACCGGGACAGGGGACCCAATGAGCAGTTCTTC
CASSSYRDRGPNEQFF
>TRBV4-1|NA|TRBJ1-2|NA
TGCGCCAGCAGACGAAACAGGAATACTAACTATGGCTACACCTTC
CASRRNRNTNYGYTF
>TRBV9|NA|TRBJ2-3|TRBD2
TGTGCCAGCAGCGTATCACCTAGCGGGGATACGCAGTATTTT
CASSVSPSGDTQYF
>TRBV2|once|TRBJ2-1|NA
TGTGCCAGCAGTGTTCTAGCGAGCTACAATGAGCAGTTCTTC
CASSVLASYNEQFF
>TRBV10-2|NA|TRBJ2-7|NA
TGCGCCAGCCGGGCACGCGAGCAGTACTTC
CASRAREQYF
>TRBV3-1/TRBV3-2|NA|TRBJ2-1|TRBD2
TGTGCCAGCAGCCTGTTCCTAGCGGGGGGGCATGAGCAGTTCTTC
CASSLFLAGGHEQFF
>TRBV6-5|NA|TRBJ1-4|NA
TGTGCCAGCGCGGCAGGGATTAATGAAAAACTGTTTTTT
CASAAGINEKLFF
>TRBV27|NA|TRBJ2-5|TRBD2
TGTGCCAGCAGTCCCACGGCGGGAGGGCCGTGGGAGACCCAGTACTTC
CASSPTAGGPWETQYF
>TRBV12-3/TRBV12-4|NA|TRBJ1-1|NA
TGTGCCAGCAGTTTTCCCTACAGTGAAGCTTTCTTT
CASSFPYSEAFF
>TRBV7-2|NA|TRBJ1-4|NA
TGTGCCAGCAGCAGCAGGGATGATGGGGCTGAAAAACTGTTTTTT
CASSSRDDGAEKLFF
>TRBV7-8|medium-sized|TRBJ1-3|TRBD1
TGTGCCAGCAGCCGGGACAGTACCGGAAACACCATATATTTT
CASSRDSTGNTIYF
>TRBV28|NA|TRBJ1-3|NA
TGTGCCAGCAGTGAAGACACCCGCTCTGGAAACACCATATATTTT
CASSEDTRSGNTIYF
>TRBV6-5|NA|TRBJ2-3|NA
TGTGCCAGCAGTTACTTCGAAGCCCAGACAGATACGCAGTATTTT
CASSYFEAQTDTQYF
>TRBV5-6|NA|TRBJ2-1|TRBD2
TGTGCCAGCAGCTCGACTAGCGGGGAATCCTACAATGAGCAGTTCTTC
CASSSTSGESYNEQFF
>TRBV7-9|NA|TRBJ2-2|TRBD1
TGTGCCAGCAGCCCCGGTAGGATGCGGGACAGGTTCACCGGGGAGCTGTTTTTT
CASSPGRMRDRFTGELFF
>TRBV5-1|once|TRBJ2-2|NA
TGCGCCAGCAGCTTAAGCCAGGATGCCGGGGAGCTGTTTTTT
CASSLSQDAGELFF
>TRBV5-8|once|TRBJ2-7|NA
TGTGCCAGCAGCCCCGTGGACAGAAACTACGAGCAGTACTTC
CASSPVDRNYEQYF
>TRBV10-1|NA|TRBJ2-1|NA
TGCGCCAGCAGTCAAAATTATGAGCAGTTCTTC
CASSQNYEQFF
>TRBV28|NA|TRBJ2-5|NA
TGTGCCAGCGCGGTGGGACAAGAGACCCAGTACTTC
CASAVGQETQYF
>TRBV10-1|once|TRBJ2-5|NA
TGCGCCAGCAAGGAAGTCCAAGAGACCCAGTACTTC
CASKEVQETQYF
>TRBV7-3|once|TRBJ1-5|NA
TGTGCCAGCAGCTTCGACACGTATAAACAGTATAGCAATCAGCCCCAGCATTTT
CASSFDTYKQYSNQPQHF
>TRBV27|NA|TRBJ2-3|NA
TGTGCCAGCAGTTTATCCCCTAGTAGGGCAGATACGCAGTATTTT
CASSLSPSRADTQYF
>TRBV6-5|few|TRBJ2-5|NA
TGTGCCAGCAGTTCCATGTGGTTAAAGACCCAGTACTTC
CASSSMWLKTQYF
>TRBV6-5|once|TRBJ1-1|TRBD1
TGTGCCAGCAGTTATCAGGGACAGGCGAACACTGAAGCTTTCTTT
CASSYQGQANTEAFF
>TRBV5-1|NA|TRBJ1-6|NA
TGCGCCAGCAGCTGGGGGAGGGAGGCTAATTCACCCCTCCACTTT
CASSWGREANSPLHF
>TRBV4-1|NA|TRBJ2-2|TRBD1
TGCGCCAGCAGCCAAGAGGGACAGGGGTCGAACACCGGGGAGCTGTTTTTT
CASSQEGQGSNTGELFF
>TRBV5-1|NA|TRBJ2-7|TRBD2
TGCGCCAGCAGCTTTCCGGGACTAGCAAGGGAGCAGTACTTC
CASSFPGLAREQYF